This entry features one T cell receptor beta chain sequence. Antigen: not known. This entry is derived from a study of molecular identifiers for immune sequencing clone quantification. Looking at the study overall: Naive CD8 RNA (around 20,000 or 99,000 cells) was divided into five aliquots, with four sequenced. General study results and limits: Jurkat TCR RNA from one cell was spiked into approximately 930,000 naive cells, and it was reportedly detectable there.

The CDR3 runs 16 residues. Germline V gives CDR1 SGDLS, CDR2 YYNGEE. With 3 bases removed from V and 2 bases from J, the gap between germline ends came to 17 bases. The sorting of naive CD8 T cells used the CD8+CD4-CCR7+CD45RA+ phenotype. Bulk TCR library preparation followed previously described methods with listed TCR primers. TCRdb fed the PCR reads into MiXCR, producing one record per CDR3 protein. In the table there are under 600,000 distinct CDR3 sequences, about 21% of which are singletons. This rearrangement joins TRBV9 to TRBJ2-5; maybe TRBD2 (7 bases). The receptor's source is a human donor in good health. Some libraries in this study had Jurkat cell RNA spiked in. Sequencing input: naive CD8+ T cells from blood, with Jurkat cell RNA spiked in. As for subset: FACS-sorted CD8+CD4-CCR7+CD45RA+ naive T cells. The CDR3 protein is CASSGLGGGLQETQYF. DNA for the CDR3: TGTGCCAGCAGCGGACTAGGGGGGGGTTTACAAGAGACCCAGTACTTC.